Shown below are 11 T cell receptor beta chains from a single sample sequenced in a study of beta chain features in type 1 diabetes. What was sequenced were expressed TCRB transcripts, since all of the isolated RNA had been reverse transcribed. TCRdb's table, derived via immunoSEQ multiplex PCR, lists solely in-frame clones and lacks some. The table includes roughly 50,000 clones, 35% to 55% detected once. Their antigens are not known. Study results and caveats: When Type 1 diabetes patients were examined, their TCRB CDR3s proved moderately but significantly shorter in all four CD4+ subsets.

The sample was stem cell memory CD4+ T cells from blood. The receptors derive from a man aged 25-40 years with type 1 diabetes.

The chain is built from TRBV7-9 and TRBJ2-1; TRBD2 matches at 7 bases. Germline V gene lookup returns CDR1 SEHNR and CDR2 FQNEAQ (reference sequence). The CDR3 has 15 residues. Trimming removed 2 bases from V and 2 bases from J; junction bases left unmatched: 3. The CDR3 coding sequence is TGTGCCAGCAGCTTAAGGGACTACCCCTACAATGAGCAGTTCTTC. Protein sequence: CASSLRDYPYNEQFF.

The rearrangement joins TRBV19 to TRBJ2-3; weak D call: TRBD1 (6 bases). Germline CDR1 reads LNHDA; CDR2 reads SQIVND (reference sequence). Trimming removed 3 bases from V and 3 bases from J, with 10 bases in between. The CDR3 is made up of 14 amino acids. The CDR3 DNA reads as TGTGCCAGTAGTATCTCGAGGGGGACAGATACGCAGTATTTT. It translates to CASSISRGTDTQYF.

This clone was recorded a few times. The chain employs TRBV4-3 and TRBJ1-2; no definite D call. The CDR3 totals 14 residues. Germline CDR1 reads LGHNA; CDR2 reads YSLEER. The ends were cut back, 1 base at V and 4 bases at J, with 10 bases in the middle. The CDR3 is CASSQVSQLYGYTF. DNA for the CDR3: TGCGCCAGCAGCCAAGTATCACAGCTCTATGGCTACACCTTC.

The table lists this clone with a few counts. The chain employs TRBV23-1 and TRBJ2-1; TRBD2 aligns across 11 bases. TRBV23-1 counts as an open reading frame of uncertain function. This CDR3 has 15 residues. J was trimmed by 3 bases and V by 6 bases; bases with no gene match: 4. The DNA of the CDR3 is TGCGCCAGCAGGGAGGGGACTAGCGGCTACAATGAGCAGTTCTTC. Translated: CASREGTSGYNEQFF.

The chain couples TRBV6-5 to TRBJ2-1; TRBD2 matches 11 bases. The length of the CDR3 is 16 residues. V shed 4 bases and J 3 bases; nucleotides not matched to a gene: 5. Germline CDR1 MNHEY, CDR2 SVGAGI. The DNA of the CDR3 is TGTGCCAGCAGTTTCACTAGCGGGAGTTTCTACAATGAGCAGTTCTTC. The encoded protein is CASSFTSGSFYNEQFF.

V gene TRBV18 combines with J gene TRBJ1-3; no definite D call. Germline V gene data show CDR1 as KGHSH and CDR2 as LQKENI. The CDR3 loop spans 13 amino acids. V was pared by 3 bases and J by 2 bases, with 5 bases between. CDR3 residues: CASSPSPGNTIYF. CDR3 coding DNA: TGTGCCAGCTCACCGAGCCCTGGAAACACCATATATTTT. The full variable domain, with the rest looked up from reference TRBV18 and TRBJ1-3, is NAGVMQNPRHLVRRRGQEARLRCSPMKGHSHVYWYRQLPEEGLKFMVYLQKENIIDESGMPKERFSAEFPKEGPSILRIQQVVRGDSAAYFCASSPSPGNTIYFGEGSWLTVV.

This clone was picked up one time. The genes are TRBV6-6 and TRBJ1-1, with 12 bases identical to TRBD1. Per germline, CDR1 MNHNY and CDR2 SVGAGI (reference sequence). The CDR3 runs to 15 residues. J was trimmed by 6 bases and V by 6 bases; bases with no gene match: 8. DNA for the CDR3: TGTGCCAGCAGGGGAGGGACAGGGGGCGTTTCTGAAGCTTTCTTT. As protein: CASRGGTGGVSEAFF.

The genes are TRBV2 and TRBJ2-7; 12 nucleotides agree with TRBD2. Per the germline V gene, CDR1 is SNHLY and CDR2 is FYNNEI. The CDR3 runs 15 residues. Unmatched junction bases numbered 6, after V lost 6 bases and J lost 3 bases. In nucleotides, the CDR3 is TGTGCCAGCAGCACCGGGACTAGCGGGTACTACGAGCAGTACTTC. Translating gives CASSTGTSGYYEQYF.

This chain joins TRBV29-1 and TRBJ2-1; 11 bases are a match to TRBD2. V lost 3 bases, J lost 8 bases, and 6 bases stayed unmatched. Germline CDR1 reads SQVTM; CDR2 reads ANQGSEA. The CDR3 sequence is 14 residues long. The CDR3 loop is CSVDALAGVHEQFF. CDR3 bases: TGCAGCGTTGATGCACTAGCGGGAGTTCATGAGCAGTTCTTC.

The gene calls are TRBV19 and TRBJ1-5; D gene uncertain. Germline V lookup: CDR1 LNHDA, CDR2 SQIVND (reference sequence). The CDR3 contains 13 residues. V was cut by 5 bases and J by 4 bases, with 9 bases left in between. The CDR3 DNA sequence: TGTGCCAGTAGTCCGAGGACTAATCAGCCCCAGCATTTT. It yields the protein CASSPRTNQPQHF.

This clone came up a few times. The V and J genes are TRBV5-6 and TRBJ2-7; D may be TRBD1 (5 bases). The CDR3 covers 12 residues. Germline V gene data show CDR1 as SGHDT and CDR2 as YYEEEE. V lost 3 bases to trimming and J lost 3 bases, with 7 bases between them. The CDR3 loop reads CASSSDSYEQYF. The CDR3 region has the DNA TGTGCCAGCAGCTCAGACAGCTACGAGCAGTACTTC.